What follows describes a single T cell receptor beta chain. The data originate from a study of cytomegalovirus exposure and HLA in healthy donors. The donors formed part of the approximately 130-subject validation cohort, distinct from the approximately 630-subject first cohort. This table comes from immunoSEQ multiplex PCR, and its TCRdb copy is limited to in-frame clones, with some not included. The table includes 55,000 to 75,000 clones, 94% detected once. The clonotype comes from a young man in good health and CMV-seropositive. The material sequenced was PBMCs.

CDR3 in DNA: TGTGCCAGCAATTTTCGGGAGAACACTGAAGCTTTCTTT. Amino acids: CASNFRENTEAFF. The chain joins TRBV6-5 to TRBJ1-1; D uncertain. The CDR3 runs 13 residues. CDR1 is MNHEY, CDR2 SVGAGI, per germline. V gave up 7 bases and J gave up 1 base, with 10 bases separating them.